This T cell receptor (beta chain) was identified in a study of cytotoxic CD8 clonotypes in ibrutinib-treated CLL. This CDR3 region has 12 residues. Trimming left V 4 bases short and J 8 bases short, with 11 bases between. CDR1 and CDR2 from the germline V gene are KGHSH and LQKENI. PBMCs that had been cryopreserved were the source of 2 to 2.5 micrograms of genomic DNA for TCR beta libraries. General study points: Baseline clonality, higher than in age-matched healthy donors, tracked circulating CD8+ T-cell counts.

As regards this clone: The antigen is undetermined.

The protocol was immunoSEQ multiplex PCR, while the TCRdb copy is restricted to in-frame clones and leaves out a portion. The top ten clones hold roughly 20% of a sample with roughly 49,000 clones, roughly 80% of them seen once. This TCR was sampled from a human donor with chronic lymphocytic leukemia. Sample: PBMCs, taken after 24 months of ibrutinib treatment. This sequence joins TRBV18 and TRBJ1-2; D not resolved. The CDR3 loop reads CASSRNWVGYTF. The CDR3 DNA follows: TGTGCCAGCTCACGCAACTGGGTCGGCTACACCTTC.